One T cell receptor (beta chain) is described in this entry. TCRdb reanalyzed the PCR reads with MiXCR. Here the sample spans about 20,000 clones, roughly 29% being singletons. Prior to thyroid surgery, none of the patients had received any treatment. V lost 2 bases to trimming and J lost 3 bases, with 7 bases between them. Germline loops: CDR1 SGHTA, CDR2 FQGTGA. The CDR3 consists of 13 residues. This entry is derived from a study of metastatic and nonmetastatic thyroid tumors. This TCR came from a female donor with papillary thyroid cancer or a benign thyroid nodule (not recorded which). Some clones in this sample may be carry-over from other donors' samples. The sequencing input was blood. This chain links TRBV7-3 with TRBJ1-1; no firm D call. CDR3 amino acids: CASSLDGHTEAFF. In nucleotides, the CDR3 is TGTGCCAGCAGCTTAGACGGACACACTGAAGCTTTCTTT.